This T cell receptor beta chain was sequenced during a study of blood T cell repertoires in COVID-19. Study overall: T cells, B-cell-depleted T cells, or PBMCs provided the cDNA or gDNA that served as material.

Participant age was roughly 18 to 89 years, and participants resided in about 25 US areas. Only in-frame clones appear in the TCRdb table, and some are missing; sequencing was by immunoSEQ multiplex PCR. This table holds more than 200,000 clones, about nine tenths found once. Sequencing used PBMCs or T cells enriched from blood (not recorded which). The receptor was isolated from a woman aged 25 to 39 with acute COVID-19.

CDR3 protein: CASSLAGGRDTQYF. The DNA for the CDR3 is TGTGCCAGCAGCTTAGCGGGAGGTAGAGATACGCAGTATTTT. The rearrangement links TRBV7-2 to TRBJ2-3; maybe TRBD2 (6 bases). The CDR3 loop spans 14 amino acids. The germline V gene has CDR1 SGHTA and CDR2 FQGNSA. Trimming cost V 0 bases and J 5 bases, with 9 bases left between them. Drawing the rest from reference TRBV7-2 and TRBJ2-3, the complete variable domain is GAGVSQSPSNKVTEKGKDVELRCDPISGHTALYWYRQSLGQGLEFLIYFQGNSAPDKSGLPSDRFSAERTGGSVSTLTIQRTQQEDSAVYLCASSLAGGRDTQYFGPGTRLTVL.